This T cell receptor beta chain was recovered during a study of CD8 T cells in Susac syndrome. Random hexamers were used to reverse transcribe about 0.5 to 1 ug of RNA. It was immunoSEQ multiplex PCR that amplified TCR beta CDR3 across 54 Vbeta and 13 Jbeta. Using its own MiXCR run on the immunoSEQ multiplex PCR reads, TCRdb lists one record per CDR3 protein. Of roughly 400,000 distinct CDR3 sequences listed, about 85% are singletons. Negative isolation was applied to CD8+ and CD4+ T cells, and FACS enrichment was applied to TEMRA cells. The material sequenced was CD8+ T cells from PBMCs. The TCR was taken from a human donor with multiple sclerosis.

CDR3 sequence: CASSISGGLYNEQFF. The CDR3 nucleotides read TGTGCCAGCAGTATTAGCGGGGGACTTTACAATGAGCAGTTCTTC. The chain couples TRBV27 to TRBJ2-1, with TRBD2 identical over 9 bases. Per the germline V gene, CDR1 is MNHEY and CDR2 is SMNVEV (reference sequence). The CDR3 totals 15 residues. V gave up 5 bases and J gave up 4 bases; unmatched junction bases: 6.